The entry below describes one T cell receptor (beta chain). These data originate in a study of blood T cell repertoires in COVID-19. Libraries were prepared by immunoSEQ multiplex PCR; TCRdb keeps only in-frame clonotypes and omits some of them. The sample contains approximately 150,000 clones, 80% to 90% of which appear only once. V lost 6 bases, J lost 2 bases, and 11 bases stayed unmatched. This CDR3 has 16 residues. The germline V gene has CDR1 SGHAT and CDR2 FQNNGV. The clonotype originates from a woman older than 75 with acute or convalescent COVID-19. The chain uses TRBV11-2 and TRBJ2-3, with 7 positions matching TRBD2. Sequencing was carried out using peripheral blood. The CDR3 is CASSHGASGSTDTQYF. CDR3 nucleotides: TGTGCCAGCAGTCATGGGGCTAGCGGATCCACAGATACGCAGTATTTT.